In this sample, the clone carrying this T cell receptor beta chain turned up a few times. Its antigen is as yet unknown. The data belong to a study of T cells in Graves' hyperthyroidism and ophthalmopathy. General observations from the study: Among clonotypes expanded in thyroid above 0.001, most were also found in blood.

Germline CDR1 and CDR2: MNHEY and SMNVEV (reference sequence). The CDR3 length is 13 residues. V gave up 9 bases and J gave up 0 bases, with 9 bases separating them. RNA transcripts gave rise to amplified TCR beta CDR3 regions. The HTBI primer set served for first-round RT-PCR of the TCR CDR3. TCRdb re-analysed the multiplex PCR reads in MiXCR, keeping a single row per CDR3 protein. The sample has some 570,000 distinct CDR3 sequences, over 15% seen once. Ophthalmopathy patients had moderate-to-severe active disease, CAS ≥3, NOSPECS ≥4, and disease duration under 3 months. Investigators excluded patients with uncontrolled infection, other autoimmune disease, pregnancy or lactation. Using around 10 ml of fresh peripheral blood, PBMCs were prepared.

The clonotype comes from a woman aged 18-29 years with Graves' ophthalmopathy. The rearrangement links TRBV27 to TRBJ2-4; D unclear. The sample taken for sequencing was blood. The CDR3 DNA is TGTGCCAGTGCTGTTATAGCCAAAAACATTCAGTACTTC. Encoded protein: CASAVIAKNIQYF.